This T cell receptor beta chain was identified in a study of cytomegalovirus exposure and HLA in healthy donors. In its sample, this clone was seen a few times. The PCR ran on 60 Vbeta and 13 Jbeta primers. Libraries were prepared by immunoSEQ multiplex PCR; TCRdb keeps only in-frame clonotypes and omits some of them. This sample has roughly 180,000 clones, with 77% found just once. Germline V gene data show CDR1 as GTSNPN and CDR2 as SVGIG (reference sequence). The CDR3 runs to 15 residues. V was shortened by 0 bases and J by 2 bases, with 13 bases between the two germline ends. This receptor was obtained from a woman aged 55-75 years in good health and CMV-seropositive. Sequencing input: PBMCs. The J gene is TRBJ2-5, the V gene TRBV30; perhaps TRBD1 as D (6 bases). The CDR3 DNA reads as TGTGCCTGGAGTGTCCTCGGACAGTTACAAGAGACCCAGTACTTC. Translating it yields CAWSVLGQLQETQYF. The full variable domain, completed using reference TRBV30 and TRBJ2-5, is SQTIHQWPATLVQPVGSPLSLECTVEGTSNPNLYWYRQAAGRGLQLLFYSVGIGQISSEVPQNLSASRPQDRQFILSSKKLLLSDSGFYLCAWSVLGQLQETQYFGPGTRLLVL.